This TCR beta chain originates from a study of Graves' ophthalmopathy and Graves' hyperthyroidism. RNA transcripts provided the template for amplifying TCR beta CDR3 regions. A first-round RT-PCR used HTBI primers, followed by a second-round multiplex PCR. TCRdb re-called the multiplex PCR reads through MiXCR, storing one row per CDR3 protein. The table includes over a million distinct CDR3 sequences, 35% to 40% detected once. The sequenced sample was peripheral blood or thyroid tissue (not recorded which). This clonotype originated in an adult man with Graves' hyperthyroidism.

The DNA of the CDR3 is TGTGCCAGCAGCTCTTATATGAACACTGAAGCTTTCTTT. Translating gives CASSSYMNTEAFF. This chain joins TRBV6-2 or TRBV6-3 and TRBJ1-1; D unresolved. Germline assignment: CDR1 MNHEY and CDR2 SVGEGT. With 6 bases removed from V and 0 bases from J, the gap between germline ends came to 8 bases. The CDR3 spans 13 residues.